This T cell receptor beta chain was identified during a study of shared clonotypes between healthy human individuals. Study-level information: Donor composition was a couple of women and three men, aged 18 to 49. Study-wide results and caveats: Donor scarcity curtailed the genetic and exposure-history diversity represented herein. An anticipated effect of sequencing depth on clonotype sharing among donors was recognized. It was observed that about 5% of naive CD4 clonotypes were shared across several donors.

Germline assignment: CDR1 SGHTS and CDR2 YDEGEE. This CDR3 is built from 12 residues. Trimming stripped 4 bases from V and 5 bases from J, with 7 bases between. Concerning this clone itself: The antigen remains unidentified.

Repertoires were generated with immunoSEQ multiplex PCR, while TCRdb's copy carries only in-frame clones and drops some. The table has around 700,000 clones, more than 70% seen once. This TCR derives from a woman aged 25 to 39 in good health. Source material: memory CD4+ T cells sorted from blood. The subset was: CD45RA-negative fraction. The chain couples TRBV5-8 to TRBJ1-5; no reliable D call. CDR3 residues: CASSPGHQPQHF. Here the CDR3 DNA reads TGTGCCAGCAGCCCCGGCCATCAGCCCCAGCATTTT. Full variable domain (outside the CDR3, taken from reference TRBV5-8 and TRBJ1-5): EAGVTQSPTHLIKTRGQQATLRCSPISGHTSVYWYQQALGLGLQFLLWYDEGEERNRGNFPPRFSGRQFPNYSSELNVNALELEDSALYLCASSPGHQPQHFGDGTRLSIL.